This TCR beta chain was obtained from a study of blood T cell repertoires in COVID-19 (dated by TCRdb to the early 2020s). Notes on the research overall: Samples from collaborators originated in the United States, Italy and Spain and spanned both the acute and convalescent phases of COVID-19. A freely available public database, intended as a resource for researchers studying the immune response to SARS-CoV-2, is where the repertoires were released. Where available, HLA class I and class II types were taken from metadata supplied by the sample provider and were not determined by assay-based typing. Subjects who had been exposed to COVID-19, were actively infected with it, or had recovered from it provided the deeply sampled blood TCRbeta repertoires that made up the dataset. The material from the prospective study consisted of cDNA or gDNA derived from T cells, B-cell-depleted T cells, or PBMCs. Nearly every sample came with metadata listing a de-identified subject ID, COVID-19 status, age in years and sex. The samples were drawn from the first 160 participants of the ongoing ImmuneRACE study and from over 950 subjects provided by 6 global collaborators. The research as a whole found: How much clinical and demographic metadata was included differed by source and by participant, and the metadata was provided uncurated.

TCRbeta CDR3 regions were amplified from genomic DNA using the immunoSEQ Assay, a bias-controlled multiplex PCR. From the authors' description of their analysis: Nucleated cell counts per sample were estimated from amplification of reference gene primers within the assay. To quantify the absolute abundance of each unique TCRbeta CDR3 rearrangement, sequence reads were collapsed and filtered. For each sample, productive Simpson clonality was calculated by taking the square root of Simpson's diversity index across productive rearrangements. Sourced from immuneACCESS, this table was stored by TCRdb with only in-frame sequences that have V and J called. A share of the clones is absent; for the studies checked, an unresolved V gene accounts for under half, and the remainder has no known explanation. That table supplies the V and J calls and clone size; D and trimming were determined from the DNA. In this sample the table shows about 230,000 clones, 85% to 90% of which occur a single time. The top ten hold around 2.8% of the sample.

Each collaborating institution followed its own protocols to collect whole blood in K2EDTA tubes. For TCRbeta analysis, collaborators shipped samples in one of three forms: frozen whole blood, isolated PBMCs, or DNA extracted from either of those sample types. As regards this clone: Its cognate antigen has yet to be identified. No much larger clonotype is one base removed from it; base qualities were not supplied.

From a lookup of the germline V gene, CDR1 and CDR2 are SGDLS and YYNGEE. A distance of 14 bases separates the germline ends of V and J, which lose 0 bases and 8 bases respectively. From the cysteine up to the phenylalanine, the CDR3 has a length of 14 residues. CDR3 DNA only is kept here, 42 bases in frame from base 1. Source material: peripheral blood. The sequence is built from TRBV9 and TRBJ1-2; the best D guess is TRBD1, with 6 bases matching. The TCR was taken from a woman aged 55-70 years with acute or convalescent COVID-19. The CDR3 in this case is CASSVATGTKGYTF. The DNA reads TGTGCCAGCAGCGTAGCTACGGGGACAAAGGGCTACACCTTC.